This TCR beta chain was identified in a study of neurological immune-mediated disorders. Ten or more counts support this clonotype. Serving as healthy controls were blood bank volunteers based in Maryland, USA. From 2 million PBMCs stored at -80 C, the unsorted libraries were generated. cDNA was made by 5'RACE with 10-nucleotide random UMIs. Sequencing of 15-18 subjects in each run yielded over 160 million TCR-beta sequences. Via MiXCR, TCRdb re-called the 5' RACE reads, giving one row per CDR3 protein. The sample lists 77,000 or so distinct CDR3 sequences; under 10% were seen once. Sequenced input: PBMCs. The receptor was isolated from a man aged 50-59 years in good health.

The CDR3 reads CASSLTSLQETQYF. DNA for the CDR3: TGTGCCAGCAGCTTAACGTCTCTCCAAGAGACCCAGTACTTC. The rearrangement links TRBV7-2 to TRBJ2-5, with D unclear. The CDR3 runs 14 residues. Germline lookup yields CDR1 SGHTA and CDR2 FQGNSA. V lost 2 bases, J lost 1 base, and 8 bases lay in between. Full variable domain (missing parts from reference TRBV7-2 and TRBJ2-5): GAGVSQSPSNKVTEKGKDVELRCDPISGHTALYWYRQSLGQGLEFLIYFQGNSAPDKSGLPSDRFSAERTGGSVSTLTIQRTQQEDSAVYLCASSLTSLQETQYFGPGTRLLVL.